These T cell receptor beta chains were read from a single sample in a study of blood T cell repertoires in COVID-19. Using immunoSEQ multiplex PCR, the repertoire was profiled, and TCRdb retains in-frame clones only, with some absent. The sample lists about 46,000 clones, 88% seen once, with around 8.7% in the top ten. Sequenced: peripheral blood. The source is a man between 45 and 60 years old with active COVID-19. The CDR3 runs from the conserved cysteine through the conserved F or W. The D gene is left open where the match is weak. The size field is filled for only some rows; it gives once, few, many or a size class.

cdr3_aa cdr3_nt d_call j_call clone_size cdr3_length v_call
CASSLDPAGSINEQFF TGTGCCAGCAGTCTCGACCCAGCGGGCTCCATCAATGAGCAGTTCTTC . TRBJ2-1 . 16 TRBV6-4
CASSKGAGLSNQPQHF TGTGCCAGCAGCAAAGGGGCTGGTCTGAGCAATCAGCCCCAGCATTTT . TRBJ1-5 . 16 TRBV7-2
CASSSTSGRGTDTQYF TGTGCCAGCAGCTCGACTAGCGGGAGGGGTACAGATACGCAGTATTTT TRBD2 TRBJ2-3 . 16 TRBV7-3
CASSLAGSSYNEQFF TGTGCCAGCAGCTTAGCGGGTTCCTCCTACAATGAGCAGTTCTTC . TRBJ2-1 . 15 TRBV7-3
CASSAGLAAGETQYF TGCGCCAGCAGCGCGGGACTAGCGGCGGGAGAGACCCAGTACTTC TRBD2 TRBJ2-5 . 15 TRBV10-1
CASSSSGTRKPYEQYF TGTGCCAGCAGTTCCTCCGGGACTAGAAAACCCTACGAGCAGTACTTC TRBD2 TRBJ2-7 once 16 TRBV28
CASSAQRRGDSPLHF TGTGCCAGTAGCGCCCAACGTCGGGGTGATTCACCCCTCCACTTT . TRBJ1-6 . 15 TRBV19
CASSQASGNLNTGELFF TGTGCCAGCAGCCAAGCGTCCGGGAACCTGAACACCGGGGAGCTGTTTTTT . TRBJ2-2 . 17 TRBV4-2
CASSLGSGGAGEQFF TGTGCCAGCAGCTTAGGTAGCGGGGGGGCAGGTGAGCAGTTCTTC TRBD2 TRBJ2-1 . 15 TRBV7-6
CSASHTGNYGYTF TGCAGTGCTAGTCACACAGGAAACTATGGCTACACCTTC . TRBJ1-2 . 13 TRBV20-1
CAWSGGRYGYTF TGTGCCTGGAGTGGAGGTCGGTATGGCTACACCTTC . TRBJ1-2 once 12 TRBV30
CASSEASGSGIHYGYTF TGTGCCAGCAGTGAAGCGTCTGGGTCAGGTATCCACTATGGCTACACCTTC . TRBJ1-2 . 17 TRBV2
CASSFATGQASYEQYF TGTGCCAGCAGCTTCGCTACGGGACAGGCCTCCTACGAGCAGTACTTC TRBD1 TRBJ2-7 . 16 TRBV6-2/TRBV6-3
CASSLGDSSSYEQYF TGTGCCAGCAGCTTGGGGGACAGCAGCTCCTACGAGCAGTACTTC TRBD1 TRBJ2-7 . 15 TRBV5-6
CASSPRTGGNQPQHF TGTGCCAGCTCACCGAGGACAGGGGGCAATCAGCCCCAGCATTTT TRBD1 TRBJ1-5 . 15 TRBV18
CATRQGLGDTQYF TGTGCCACCAGACAGGGGCTGGGAGATACGCAGTATTTT TRBD1 TRBJ2-3 . 13 TRBV15
CASSQDLEAGGRDNEQFF TGCGCCAGCAGCCAAGATTTGGAGGCGGGAGGGCGAGACAATGAGCAGTTCTTC TRBD2 TRBJ2-1 . 18 TRBV4-3
CASSLVGGPNTEAFF TGTGCCAGCAGCTTGGTTGGCGGTCCGAACACTGAAGCTTTCTTT . TRBJ1-1 . 15 TRBV5-8
CASSLDWTGPYEQYF TGTGCCAGCAGTTTGGATTGGACAGGGCCCTACGAGCAGTACTTC TRBD1 TRBJ2-7 . 15 TRBV6-5
CASSQGWGEEQFF TGCGCCAGCAGCCAAGGGTGGGGGGAAGAGCAGTTCTTC . TRBJ2-1 . 13 TRBV5-1
CASSLALRRGQNEQFF TGTGCCAGCAGCTTAGCTTTAAGGCGGGGTCAAAATGAGCAGTTCTTC . TRBJ2-1 once 16 TRBV11-2
CASSAGQGWEQYF TGTGCCAGCAGCGCAGGACAGGGATGGGAGCAGTACTTC TRBD1 TRBJ2-7 . 13 TRBV9
CATSSLSTGIETQYF TGTGCCACCAGCAGCCTTTCAACAGGGATTGAGACCCAGTACTTC . TRBJ2-5 once 15 TRBV15
CASSVRAQGGQETQYF TGTGCCAGCAGCGTACGCGCCCAGGGGGGCCAAGAGACCCAGTACTTC . TRBJ2-5 . 16 TRBV9
CASSLEGNSPLHF TGTGCCAGCAGCTTGGAGGGTAATTCACCCCTCCACTTT . TRBJ1-6 . 13 TRBV7-2
CASGPATSGRYNEQFF TGTGCCAGCGGACCCGCCACTAGCGGGAGATACAATGAGCAGTTCTTC TRBD2 TRBJ2-1 . 16 TRBV28
CASSLLNPTGLTEAFF TGTGCCAGCAGTCTCTTGAATCCAACGGGACTCACTGAAGCTTTCTTT . TRBJ1-1 few 16 TRBV27
CASSRTGHYGYTF TGTGCCAGCAGCCGCACAGGTCACTATGGCTACACCTTC . TRBJ1-2 . 13 TRBV5-6
CASRREPSGYGYTF TGTGCCAGCAGGCGGGAACCCTCGGGGTATGGCTACACCTTC . TRBJ1-2 . 14 TRBV2
CASNGGNTGELFF TGTGCCAGCAACGGGGGTAACACCGGGGAGCTGTTTTTT . TRBJ2-2 few 13 TRBV5-4
CASSESPLRGGYNEQFF TGTGCCAGCAGTGAGTCCCCGCTACGCGGGGGATACAATGAGCAGTTCTTC TRBD2 TRBJ2-1 . 17 TRBV25-1
CASSPGTVYGYTF TGCGCCAGCAGCCCAGGGACAGTCTATGGCTACACCTTC TRBD1 TRBJ1-2 . 13 TRBV4-1
CASSHAGIQETQYF TGTGCCAGCAGCCACGCAGGGATCCAAGAGACCCAGTACTTC . TRBJ2-5 . 14 TRBV3-1/TRBV3-2
CASSLQGATGSPLHF TGTGCCAGCAGCTTGCAGGGGGCGACGGGTTCACCCCTCCACTTT TRBD1 TRBJ1-6 . 15 TRBV7-9
CASSLTGTGVETQYF TGTGCCAGCAGCCTAACCGGGACAGGGGTCGAGACCCAGTACTTC TRBD1 TRBJ2-5 . 15 TRBV2
CASNQGRDRPYEQYF TGTGCCAGCAACCAAGGACGGGACAGGCCCTACGAGCAGTACTTC TRBD1 TRBJ2-7 . 15 TRBV27
CASRGTGRIYTF TGTGCCAGCAGGGGGACAGGGAGGATCTACACCTTC TRBD1 TRBJ1-2 . 12 TRBV6-6
CASSVGGYEQYF TGTGCCAGCAGTGTCGGAGGATACGAGCAGTACTTC . TRBJ2-7 . 12 TRBV2
CASSQVTTESSYNSPLHF TGCGCCAGCAGCCAAGTGACGACAGAGAGCTCCTATAATTCACCCCTCCACTTT . TRBJ1-6 . 18 TRBV4-3
CASSQVGSSPLHF TGTGCCAGCAGCCAAGTGGGCAGCTCACCCCTCCACTTT . TRBJ1-6 . 13 TRBV3-1/TRBV3-2
CASDMAGTGELFF TGTGCCAGTGACATGGCCGGCACCGGGGAGCTGTTTTTT . TRBJ2-2 . 13 TRBV6-5